The 6 T cell receptor beta chains below were found in one sample sequenced in a study of blood T cell repertoires in COVID-19. Profiling relied on immunoSEQ multiplex PCR, and the TCRdb table lists in-frame clones only, not all of them. The sample consists of about 220,000 clones, about nine tenths of them appearing once. Sequenced material: PBMCs or T cells enriched from blood (not recorded which). These receptors were taken from a woman aged 40-49 years with acute COVID-19.

The chain links TRBV4-1 to TRBJ1-2, with D possibly being TRBD1 (6 bases). The CDR3 totals 15 residues. The germline CDR1 and CDR2 sequences are MGHRA and YSYEKL. Trimming shortened V by 0 bases and J by 8 bases, and 16 bases separated the two germline ends. The CDR3 is CASSQDDKAGVGYTF. The CDR3 DNA reads as TGCGCCAGCAGCCAAGATGACAAGGCAGGGGTGGGCTACACCTTC.

The CDR3 DNA follows: TGTGCCAGCGACGGACAGGCCCTCTACAATGAGCAGTTCTTC. Translating it yields CASDGQALYNEQFF. This sequence joins TRBV2 and TRBJ2-1, with 7 bases fitting TRBD1. V was pared by 8 bases and J by 3 bases, with 7 bases of the junction left unmatched. The CDR3 runs 14 residues. In germline, CDR1 is SNHLY, CDR2 FYNNEI.

This clone was recorded a few times. V usage is TRBV30 and J usage is TRBJ1-1; a weak D match, TRBD1 (6 bases). The length of the CDR3 is 13 residues. Trimming removed 4 bases at V and 0 bases at J, with 9 bases between. Looked up from germline, CDR1 is GTSNPN and CDR2 is SVGIG (reference sequence). This CDR3 is CAWMGHLNTEAFF. CDR3 sequence (DNA): TGTGCCTGGATGGGACACTTGAACACTGAAGCTTTCTTT.

The chain links TRBV18 to TRBJ2-1; 8 bases match TRBD1. J was trimmed by 6 bases and V by 0 bases; bases with no gene match: 7. CDR3 length: 16 residues. Germline V lookup: CDR1 KGHSH, CDR2 LQKENI. The CDR3 nucleotides are TGTGCCAGCTCACCACCGTTGGCAGGGGGCATCAATGAGCAGTTCTTC. This gives the protein CASSPPLAGGINEQFF.

The chain joins TRBV27 to TRBJ1-2; possible D gene TRBD1, 5 bases. The V gene lost 3 bases and the J gene lost 3 bases, with 11 bases spanning the gap. From germline, CDR1 is MNHEY and CDR2 SMNVEV (reference sequence). The CDR3 runs to 14 residues. The CDR3 here is CASSFLSRDYGYTF. The CDR3 region has the DNA TGTGCCAGCAGTTTTCTAAGCAGGGACTATGGCTACACCTTC.

This clone was observed a single time. V gene TRBV5-1 combines with J gene TRBJ2-7; 8 bases agree with TRBD2. Per the germline V gene, CDR1 is SGHRS and CDR2 is YFSETQ. V gave up 1 base and J gave up 5 bases; unmatched junction bases: 8. CDR3 length equals 15 residues. The CDR3 sequence is CASSLTSGGQNEQYF. In DNA, the CDR3 is TGCGCCAGCAGCTTGACGAGCGGGGGCCAGAACGAGCAGTACTTC. The entire variable domain, with the rest obtained from reference TRBV5-1 and TRBJ2-7, is as follows: KAGVTQTPRYLIKTRGQQVTLSCSPISGHRSVSWYQQTPGQGLQFLFEYFSETQRNKGNFPGRFSGRQFSNSRSEMNVSTLELGDSALYLCASSLTSGGQNEQYFGPGTRLTVT.